This is a list of T cell receptor beta chains from one sample in a study of blood T cells in healthy people across ages. TCRdb independently ran MiXCR on the 5' RACE reads; one entry per CDR3 protein. The top ten hold 9.4% of the sample, which has some 760,000 distinct CDR3 sequences, 20% to 25% seen once. These records were also assigned to another study, of T cells of mothers and their children.

The sample consisted of blood. The receptors originated from a boy aged 5-17 years in good health. The CDR3 runs from the conserved cysteine through the conserved F or W. D genes are given only for firm matches. Not all rows give a size; the values are once, few, many and, for expanded clones, a class.

V,J,size,D,CDR3,DNA
TRBV6-6,TRBJ1-2,-,-,CASSSNLVDTYYGYTF,TGTGCCAGCAGTTCCAACCTCGTCGACACCTACTATGGCTACACCTTC
TRBV3-1,TRBJ2-1,-,TRBD2,CASSQTSVPNEQFF,TGTGCCAGCAGCCAGACTAGCGTACCCAATGAGCAGTTCTTC
TRBV7-9,TRBJ1-4,-,-,CASSLAEGFYEKLFF,TGTGCCAGCAGCTTAGCCGAGGGATTTTATGAAAAACTGTTTTTT
TRBV27,TRBJ2-5,few,TRBD1,CASWTGTEETQYF,TGTGCCAGCTGGACCGGGACAGAAGAGACCCAGTACTTC
TRBV4-3,TRBJ1-1,-,TRBD1,CASSQRLIRGLGAFF,TGCGCCAGCAGCCAGAGATTAATTAGGGGGCTGGGCGCTTTCTTT
TRBV20-1,TRBJ2-1,-,TRBD2,CSALTPSGSSYNEQFF,TGCAGTGCTTTGACCCCTAGCGGGAGCTCCTACAATGAGCAGTTCTTC
TRBV4-3,TRBJ2-7,few,-,CASSQQGLKAYEQYF,TGCGCCAGCAGCCAACAGGGTCTAAAGGCCTACGAGCAGTACTTC
TRBV29-1,TRBJ1-1,few,-,CSVEPRFNTEAFF,TGCAGCGTTGAACCTCGGTTCAACACTGAAGCTTTCTTT
TRBV29-1,TRBJ2-1,-,TRBD2,CSVDSGRAYNEQFF,TGCAGCGTCGATAGCGGGAGGGCTTACAATGAGCAGTTCTTC
TRBV3-1,TRBJ2-2,few,-,CASSQGASAGELFF,TGTGCCAGCAGCCAAGGGGCTAGCGCCGGGGAGCTGTTTTTT
TRBV28,TRBJ2-5,few,-,CASSFHHSGRGETQYF,TGTGCCAGCAGTTTCCACCACTCCGGGCGGGGAGAGACCCAGTACTTC
TRBV27,TRBJ2-7,few,-,CASSLVGTPPYEQYF,TGTGCCAGCAGTTTAGTCGGGACACCACCCTACGAGCAGTACTTC
TRBV7-6,TRBJ2-1,-,TRBD2,CASSLEAGGHNEQFF,TGTGCCAGCAGCTTAGAAGCGGGAGGGCACAATGAGCAGTTCTTC
TRBV9,TRBJ2-1,-,-,CASSVQGSALEQFF,TGTGCCAGCAGCGTACAGGGATCAGCGCTTGAGCAGTTCTTC
TRBV28,TRBJ2-5,once,-,CASSSLEGRQETQYF,TGTGCCAGCAGTTCCCTTGAGGGGAGGCAAGAGACCCAGTACTTC
TRBV11-2,TRBJ2-6,-,-,CASSPIRRGGLTPSGANVLTF,TGTGCCAGCAGCCCTATTCGGAGGGGTGGACTTACCCCCTCTGGGGCCAACGTCCTGACTTTC
TRBV28,TRBJ2-7,-,TRBD2,CTSSFRDYSYEQYF,TGTACCAGCAGTTTCCGGGACTACTCCTACGAGCAGTACTTC
TRBV4-2,TRBJ1-2,-,-,CASSQDGDLQNGYTF,TGTGCCAGCAGCCAAGATGGGGACCTCCAAAATGGCTACACCTTC
TRBV25-1,TRBJ1-4,-,TRBD1,CATTAGTDYEKLFF,TGTGCCACCACGGCTGGGACAGATTATGAAAAACTGTTTTTT
TRBV15,TRBJ1-2,-,-,CATSRVSRDSMRRGYTF,TGTGCCACCAGCAGAGTTTCCCGGGACTCTATGAGACGTGGCTACACCTTC
TRBV29-1,TRBJ2-1,-,TRBD1,CSVEVWDRSYNEQFF,TGCAGCGTTGAAGTGTGGGACAGATCCTACAATGAGCAGTTCTTC
TRBV29-1,TRBJ1-5,few,TRBD1,CSVVEQGARGQPQHF,TGCAGCGTTGTTGAACAGGGGGCCCGTGGACAGCCCCAGCATTTT
TRBV29-1,TRBJ2-7,-,-,CSVEHQPGEQYF,TGCAGCGTTGAGCATCAGCCTGGCGAGCAGTACTTC
TRBV11-2,TRBJ2-1,-,TRBD2,CASSRGGSGSVNEQFF,TGTGCCAGCAGCCGGGGCGGAAGCGGGAGTGTCAATGAGCAGTTCTTC
TRBV20-1,TRBJ2-7,few,-,CSAKGPSYEQYF,TGCAGTGCTAAGGGCCCCTCCTACGAGCAGTACTTC
TRBV4-3,TRBJ1-2,few,-,CASSQDRGNGYTF,TGCGCCAGCAGCCAAGATCGAGGGAATGGCTACACCTTC
TRBV9,TRBJ2-1,-,-,CASSVATSLYNEQFF,TGTGCCAGCAGCGTAGCTACTAGCCTCTACAATGAGCAGTTCTTC